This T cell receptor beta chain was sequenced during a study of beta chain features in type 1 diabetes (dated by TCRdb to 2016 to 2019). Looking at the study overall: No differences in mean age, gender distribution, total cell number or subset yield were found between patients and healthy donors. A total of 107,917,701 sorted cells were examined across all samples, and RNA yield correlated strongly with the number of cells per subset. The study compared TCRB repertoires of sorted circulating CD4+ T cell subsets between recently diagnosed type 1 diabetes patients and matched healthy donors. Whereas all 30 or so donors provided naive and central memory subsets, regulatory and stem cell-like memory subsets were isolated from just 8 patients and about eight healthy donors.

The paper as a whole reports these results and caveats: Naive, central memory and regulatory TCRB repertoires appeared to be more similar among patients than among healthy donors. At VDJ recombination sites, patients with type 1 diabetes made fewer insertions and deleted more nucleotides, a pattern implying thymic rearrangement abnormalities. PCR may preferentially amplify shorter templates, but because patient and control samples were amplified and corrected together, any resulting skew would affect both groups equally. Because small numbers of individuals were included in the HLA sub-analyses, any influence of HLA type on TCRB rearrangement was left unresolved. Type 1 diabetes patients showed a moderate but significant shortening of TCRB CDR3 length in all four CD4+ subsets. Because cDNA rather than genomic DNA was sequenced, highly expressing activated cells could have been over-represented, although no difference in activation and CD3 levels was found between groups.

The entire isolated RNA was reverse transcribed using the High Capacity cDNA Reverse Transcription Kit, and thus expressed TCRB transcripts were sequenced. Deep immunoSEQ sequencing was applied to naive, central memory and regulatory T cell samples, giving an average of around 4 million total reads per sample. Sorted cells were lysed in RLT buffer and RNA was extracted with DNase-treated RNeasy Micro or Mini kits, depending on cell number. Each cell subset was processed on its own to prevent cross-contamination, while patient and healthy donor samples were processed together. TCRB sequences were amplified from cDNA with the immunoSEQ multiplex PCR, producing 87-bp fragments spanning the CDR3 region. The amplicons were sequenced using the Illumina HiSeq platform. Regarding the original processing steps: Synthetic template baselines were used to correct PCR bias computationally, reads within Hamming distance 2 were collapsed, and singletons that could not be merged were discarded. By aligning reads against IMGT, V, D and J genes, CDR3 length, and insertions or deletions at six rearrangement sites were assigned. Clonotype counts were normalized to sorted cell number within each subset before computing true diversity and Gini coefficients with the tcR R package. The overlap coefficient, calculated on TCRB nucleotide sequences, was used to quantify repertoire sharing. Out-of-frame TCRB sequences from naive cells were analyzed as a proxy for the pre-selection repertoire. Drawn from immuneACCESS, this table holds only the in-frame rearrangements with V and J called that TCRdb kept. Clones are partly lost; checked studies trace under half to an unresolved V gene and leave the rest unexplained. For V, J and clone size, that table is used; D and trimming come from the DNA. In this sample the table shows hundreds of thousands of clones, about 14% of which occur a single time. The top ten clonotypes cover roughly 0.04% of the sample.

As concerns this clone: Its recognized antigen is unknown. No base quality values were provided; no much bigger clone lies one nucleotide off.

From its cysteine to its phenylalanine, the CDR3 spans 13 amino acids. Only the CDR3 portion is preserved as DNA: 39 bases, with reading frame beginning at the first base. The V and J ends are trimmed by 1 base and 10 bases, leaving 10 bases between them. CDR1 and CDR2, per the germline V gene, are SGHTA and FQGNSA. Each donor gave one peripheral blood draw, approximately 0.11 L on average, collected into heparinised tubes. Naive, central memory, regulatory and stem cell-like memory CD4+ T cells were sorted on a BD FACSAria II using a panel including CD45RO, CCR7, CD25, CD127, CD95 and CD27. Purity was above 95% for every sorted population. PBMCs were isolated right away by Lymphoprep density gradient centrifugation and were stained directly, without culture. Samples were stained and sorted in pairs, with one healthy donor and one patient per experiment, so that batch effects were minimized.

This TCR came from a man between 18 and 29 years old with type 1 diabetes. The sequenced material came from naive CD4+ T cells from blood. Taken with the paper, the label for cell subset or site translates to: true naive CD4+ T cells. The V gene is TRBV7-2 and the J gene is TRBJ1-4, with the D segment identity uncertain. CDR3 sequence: CASSLGSGVKLFF. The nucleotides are TGTGCCAGCAGCTTAGGGAGCGGAGTAAAACTGTTTTTT.